This TCR beta chain was sequenced in a study of T-cell reconstitution after alpha-beta-depleted transplantation in children (dated by TCRdb to about 2016). Regarding the study in general: T-cell immune reconstitution after TCRalphabeta/CD19-depleted allogeneic hematopoietic cell transplantation in children was quantitatively tracked in the study by means of TCR repertoire profiling. General conclusions and limits of the study: About two months after transplant, the apparently early recovery of alphabetaT-cell counts reportedly depended on just several hundred clones that had expanded rapidly and came from non-depleted graft cells. Over subsequent months, a decline in hyperexpanded clone frequencies was noted, and after one year, T-cell counts and TCRbeta diversity were mostly ascribed to newly produced T cells. In some patients, high TCRbeta diversity at day 60 was attributed to recipient T cells and intrathymic progenitors that had survived conditioning.

The receptor library was made with PCR. TCRdb names Illumina HiSeq 2500 as the instrument used. TCR libraries were prepared with molecular barcoding, using unique molecular identifiers to normalize TCRbeta repertoire quantification. Starting from the raw public reads, TCRdb applied fastp trimming at Q25, assembled clones with MiXCR and retained in-frame beta chains. Rows merge per CDR3 protein into single entries with the most common DNA and genes. Within this sample are some 200,000 distinct CDR3 sequences, with roughly 6.6% of them counted one time only. In total, the top ten clones hold about 6% of the sample. A remark on this clonotype: Its antigen specificity is not known. Per-base qualities were not stored, and no clone one base away is much larger.

Cut back by 2 bases and 10 bases, the V and J ends lie 12 bases apart. The cysteine opens and the phenylalanine closes a CDR3 of 14 amino acids. Here the CDR3 DNA is all that survives: 42 bases in frame from base 1. From a lookup of the germline V gene (reference sequence), CDR1 and CDR2 are SGHAT and FQDESV. The sample's treatment or condition label, in plain terms: allogeneic hematopoietic cell transplantation with graft depleted of TCRalphabeta T cells and CD19 B cells. Transplant recipients were children who received TCRalphabeta/CD19-depleted allogeneic hematopoietic cell grafts. The rearrangement joined TRBV11-1 to TRBJ1-6, with the D gene not confidently named. This material consisted of PBMCs, taken before TCRalphabeta/CD19-depleted stem cell transplant. The sequence derives from a boy younger than 10 with acute lymphoblastic leukemia, due to receive a stem cell transplant. The nucleotide sequence is given as TGTGCCAGCAGCTTAAAATCTGACCGCTCACCCCTCCACTTT. Its protein is CASSLKSDRSPLHF.